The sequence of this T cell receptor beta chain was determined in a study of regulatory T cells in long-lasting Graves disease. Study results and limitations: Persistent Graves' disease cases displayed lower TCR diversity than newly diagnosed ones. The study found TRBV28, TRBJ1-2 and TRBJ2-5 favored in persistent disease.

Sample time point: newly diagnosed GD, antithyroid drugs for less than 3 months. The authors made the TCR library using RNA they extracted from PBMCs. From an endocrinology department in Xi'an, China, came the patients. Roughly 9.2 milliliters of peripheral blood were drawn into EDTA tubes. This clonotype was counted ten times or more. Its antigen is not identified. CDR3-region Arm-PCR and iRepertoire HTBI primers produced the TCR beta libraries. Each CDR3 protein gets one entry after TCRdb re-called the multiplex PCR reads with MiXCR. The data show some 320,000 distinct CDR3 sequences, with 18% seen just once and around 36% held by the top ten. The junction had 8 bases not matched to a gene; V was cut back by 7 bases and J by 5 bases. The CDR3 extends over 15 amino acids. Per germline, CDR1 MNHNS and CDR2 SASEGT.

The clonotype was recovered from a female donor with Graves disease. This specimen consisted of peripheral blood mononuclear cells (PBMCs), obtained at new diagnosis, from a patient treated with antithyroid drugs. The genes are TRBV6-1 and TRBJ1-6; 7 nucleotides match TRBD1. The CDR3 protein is CASNPTGNDNSPLHF. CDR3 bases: TGTGCCAGCAACCCGACAGGGAACGATAATTCACCCCTCCACTTT.